This is a list of T cell receptor beta chains from one sample in a study of shared clonotypes between healthy human individuals. Measured with immunoSEQ multiplex PCR; TCRdb has only the in-frame clones, and not every one. The top ten clones hold roughly 0.13% of a sample with roughly 2.4 million clones, under 97% of them seen once. Sequencing input: naive CD4+ T cells sorted from blood. These receptors were obtained from a man aged 18 to 30 in good health. Each CDR3 is given with its conserved first and last residue. A D gene is named only where the DNA matches it firmly. Rows may omit the clone size; those that give it use once, few, many or a size class.

>TRBV4-1|TRBJ1-3|TRBD1|NA|17
CASSQDPGQGPGNTIYF
TGCGCCAGCAGCCAAGATCCAGGACAGGGCCCTGGAAACACCATATATTTT
>TRBV18|TRBJ2-5|NA|once|15
CASSPTTGYEETQYF
TGTGCCAGCTCACCTACGACAGGATACGAGGAGACCCAGTACTTC
>TRBV2|TRBJ1-6|NA|few|14
CASSEQTYNSPLHF
TGTGCCAGCAGTGAACAGACCTATAATTCACCCCTCCACTTT
>TRBV7-8|TRBJ2-7|NA|NA|12
CASSNAGYEQYF
TGTGCCAGCAGCAACGCGGGCTACGAGCAGTACTTC
>TRBV5-6|TRBJ2-6|NA|NA|15
CASSRQGFGANVLTF
TGTGCCAGCAGCCGACAAGGGTTCGGGGCCAACGTCCTGACTTTC
>TRBV11-2|TRBJ1-2|NA|once|14
CASSLGRWMGGYTF
TGTGCCAGCAGCTTAGGGCGGTGGATGGGTGGCTACACCTTC
>TRBV28|TRBJ1-2|TRBD1|once|14
CASSSGQGNDGYTF
TGTGCCAGCAGTTCGGGACAGGGGAACGATGGCTACACCTTC
>TRBV18|TRBJ1-2|TRBD1|NA|13
CASSPIDRASSAF
TGTGCCAGCTCACCAATTGACAGGGCGTCCTCTGCCTTC
>TRBV6-5|TRBJ1-2|NA|NA|14
CASSYRRINYGYTF
TGTGCCAGCAGTTACCGGCGGATTAACTATGGCTACACCTTC
>TRBV6-5|TRBJ2-7|NA|once|13
CASSRGSSYEQYF
TGTGCCAGCAGTCGAGGGAGCTCCTACGAGCAGTACTTC
>TRBV5-6|TRBJ2-7|NA|NA|13
CASSLGLGGEQYF
TGTGCCAGCAGCTTGGGGTTAGGGGGCGAGCAGTACTTC
>TRBV6-1|TRBJ1-1|NA|NA|14
CASRADLWNTEAFF
TGTGCCAGCAGAGCAGACCTCTGGAACACTGAAGCTTTCTTT
>TRBV5-1|TRBJ2-2|TRBD2|once|16
CASSDRAGGITGELFF
TGCGCCAGCAGCGATAGGGCGGGAGGCATTACCGGGGAGCTGTTTTTT
>TRBV10-3|TRBJ1-1|NA|NA|13
CAISQNKVTEAFF
TGTGCCATCAGTCAGAATAAGGTCACTGAAGCTTTCTTT
>TRBV25-1|TRBJ2-7|NA|NA|15
CASSEPGQRSYEQYF
TGTGCCAGCAGTGAACCGGGCCAGCGTAGTTACGAGCAGTACTTC
>TRBV18|TRBJ1-5|NA|once|13
CASSPGESKPQHF
TGTGCCAGCTCACCAGGAGAGAGTAAGCCCCAGCATTTT
>TRBV7-2|TRBJ2-5|TRBD2|NA|15
CASSLQTSGGETQYF
TGTGCCAGCAGCTTGCAGACTAGCGGGGGGGAGACCCAGTACTTC
>TRBV30|TRBJ2-7|NA|NA|13
CAWSVAGGYEQYF
TGTGCCTGGAGTGTAGCAGGCGGCTACGAGCAGTACTTC
>TRBV2|TRBJ2-4|TRBD1|NA|12
CATSGQQNIQYF
TGTGCCACCTCGGGACAGCAAAACATTCAGTACTTC
>TRBV9|TRBJ2-3|TRBD2|NA|17
CASSPRDSGSVTDTQYF
TGTGCCAGCAGCCCCCGTGATAGCGGGAGTGTCACAGATACGCAGTATTTT
>TRBV7-2|TRBJ2-5|NA|NA|14
CASSAGTVPETQYF
TGTGCCAGCAGCGCCGGGACCGTGCCGGAGACCCAGTACTTC
>TRBV30|TRBJ1-4|NA|NA|14
CAWSWGQGREKLFF
TGTGCCTGGAGCTGGGGGCAGGGGAGGGAAAAACTGTTTTTT
>TRBV5-4|TRBJ1-2|NA|NA|13
CASSLDGQYGYTF
TGTGCCAGCAGCTTGGACGGGCAGTATGGCTACACCTTC
>TRBV6-5|TRBJ1-6|NA|NA|15
CASSYSGAGDSPLHF
TGTGCCAGCAGTTACTCGGGGGCCGGGGATTCACCCCTCCACTTT
>TRBV10-2|TRBJ2-2|NA|NA|16
CASREGPPTYTGELFF
TGCGCCAGCAGGGAGGGTCCACCTACTTACACCGGGGAGCTGTTTTTT
>TRBV25-1|TRBJ2-1|NA|once|14
CASSPLGGDREQFF
TGTGCCAGCAGTCCACTCGGGGGTGACCGGGAGCAGTTCTTC
>TRBV7-8|TRBJ2-2|NA|NA|18
CASSLGWGGARGTGELFF
TGTGCCAGCAGCTTAGGTTGGGGAGGTGCGCGGGGCACCGGGGAGCTGTTTTTT
>TRBV4-3|TRBJ2-3|NA|NA|15
CASSQGGSSTDTQYF
TGCGCCAGCAGCCAAGGGGGTTCTAGCACAGATACGCAGTATTTT
>TRBV7-9|TRBJ2-1|TRBD1|NA|14
CASSLAAGTGGAFF
TGTGCCAGCAGCTTAGCGGCCGGGACAGGGGGTGCATTCTTC
>TRBV5-5|TRBJ1-6|NA|NA|16
CASSFFDNSYNSPLHF
TGTGCCAGCAGCTTTTTCGACAACTCCTATAATTCACCCCTCCACTTT
>TRBV5-1|TRBJ2-7|TRBD1|NA|13
CASSPGQSYEQYF
TGCGCCAGCAGCCCGGGACAGTCCTACGAGCAGTACTTC
>TRBV2|TRBJ2-2|NA|NA|18
CASSDVLGGNYGTGELFF
TGTGCCAGCAGTGACGTCCTAGGGGGGAATTATGGCACCGGGGAGCTGTTTTTT
>TRBV5-5|TRBJ1-3|TRBD1|NA|16
CASSGPGTGSGNTIYF
TGTGCCAGCAGCGGCCCCGGGACAGGGTCTGGAAACACCATATATTTT
>TRBV28|TRBJ1-1|NA|NA|15
CASGLQGLVYTEAFF
TGTGCCAGCGGGCTACAGGGCCTCGTTTACACTGAAGCTTTCTTT
>TRBV5-1|TRBJ2-1|NA|NA|14
CASSKTSPHNEQFF
TGCGCCAGCAGCAAGACTAGTCCCCACAATGAGCAGTTCTTC
>TRBV6-5|TRBJ1-3|NA|NA|14
CASSSPSSGNTIYF
TGTGCCAGCAGCTCTCCCAGCTCTGGAAACACCATATATTTT
>TRBV18|TRBJ1-4|TRBD1|NA|15
CASSPPGQPNEKLFF
TGTGCCAGCTCACCGCCGGGACAGCCAAATGAAAAACTGTTTTTT
>TRBV6-1|TRBJ2-2|NA|NA|15
CASSERPPGTGELFF
TGTGCCAGCAGTGAAAGACCCCCCGGTACCGGGGAGCTGTTTTTT
>TRBV6-5|TRBJ1-2|NA|NA|15
CASRSPGAIGYGYTF
TGTGCCAGCAGGTCCCCAGGGGCGATCGGCTATGGCTACACCTTC
>TRBV28|TRBJ2-7|TRBD1|NA|14
CASRSGTGVPEQYF
TGTGCCAGCAGATCCGGGACAGGGGTCCCCGAGCAGTACTTC
>TRBV19|TRBJ2-3|TRBD2|NA|21
CASSSTGRAAGLAGSTDTQYF
TGTGCCAGTAGTTCCACCGGGAGGGCGGCAGGACTAGCGGGCAGCACAGATACGCAGTATTTT
>TRBV7-8|TRBJ1-1|NA|once|15
CASSLVSQENTEAFF
TGTGCCAGCAGCTTAGTTTCCCAGGAGAACACTGAAGCTTTCTTT
>TRBV10-3|TRBJ1-1|NA|NA|11
CATRKDTEAFF
TGTGCCACTCGTAAGGACACTGAAGCTTTCTTT
>TRBV10-3|TRBJ1-4|NA|NA|13
CAISVSMNEKLFF
TGTGCCATCAGTGTCTCCATGAATGAAAAACTGTTTTTT
>TRBV6-4|TRBJ1-2|NA|NA|13
CASSTGPNYGYTF
TGTGCCAGCAGCACGGGCCCTAACTATGGCTACACCTTC
>TRBV7-9|TRBJ2-3|NA|NA|15
CASSRPTASTDTQYF
TGTGCCAGCAGCCGTCCGACGGCCTCCACAGATACGCAGTATTTT
>TRBV28|TRBJ1-6|TRBD1|once|15
CASRRRTGGNSPLHF
TGTGCCAGCAGAAGGAGGACAGGGGGGAATTCACCCCTCCACTTT
>TRBV6-5|TRBJ1-2|TRBD1|NA|13
CASRKTGGEGYTF
TGTGCCAGCAGGAAAACAGGGGGCGAGGGCTACACCTTC
>TRBV9|TRBJ2-3|TRBD2|NA|15
CASSASGSSWDTQYF
TGTGCCAGCAGCGCAAGCGGGAGTAGTTGGGATACGCAGTATTTT
>TRBV6-5|TRBJ2-7|TRBD1|NA|13
CASRGTGTYEQYF
TGTGCCAGCAGGGGGACAGGGACTTACGAGCAGTACTTC
>TRBV2|TRBJ2-1|TRBD1|NA|13
CASSDRGGNEQFF
TGTGCCAGCTCGGACAGGGGAGGGAATGAGCAGTTCTTC
>TRBV12-5|TRBJ2-5|TRBD2|NA|17
CASGWSSGRRRRETQYF
TGTGCTAGTGGTTGGTCTAGCGGCCGGAGGCGGCGGGAGACCCAGTACTTC